This TCR beta chain was profiled in a study of blood T cell repertoires in COVID-19. On the study more broadly: The study drew acute and convalescent COVID-19 samples from the United States, Italy and Spain. T cells, B-cell-depleted T cells, or PBMCs provided the cDNA or gDNA that served as material.

Per the original methods: Amplification of reference gene primers was used by the study to estimate nucleated cell counts. Profiled with immunoSEQ multiplex PCR; TCRdb holds only in-frame clones, not every one. V, J and clone size are taken as reported in that table, and D and trimming were inferred from the DNA itself. The repertoire has about 150,000 clones, around 87% of them found once; the top ten carry approximately 6.1%. This clone was seen once. Germline V gene data show CDR1 as MNHEY and CDR2 as SVGAGI. The CDR3 contains 13 residues. V lost 5 bases to trimming and J lost 7 bases, with 12 bases between them.

This clonotype was sampled from an elderly man with acute or convalescent COVID-19. Sample: peripheral blood. The chain is built from TRBV6-5 and TRBJ2-1; D perhaps matches TRBD1 (5 bases). The CDR3 protein is CASSRSQGNEQFF. The CDR3 coding sequence is TGTGCCAGCAGTCGTTCTCAGGGTAATGAGCAGTTCTTC.